Given below is one T cell receptor beta chain in context. The antigen remains undetermined. Germline V CDR1 and CDR2: SEHNR, FQNEAQ (reference sequence). V lost 3 bases, J lost 3 bases, and 8 bases lay in between. The CDR3 has 13 residues. The sample belongs to a study of cytomegalovirus exposure and HLA in healthy donors. The PCR had 60 Vbeta and 13 Jbeta primers. Sequencing used immunoSEQ multiplex PCR; TCRdb keeps in-frame clones, though not all of them. The sample has 60,000 to 70,000 clones, and its top ten clones hold about 16%. Study-level results: Prior analysis indicated that the majority of TCR beta V segments exhibited productivity approximately 90% or approximately 30% of the time. CMV antigen specificity was confirmed in vitro for three CMV-associated chains. There were 150 or so TCR beta chains listed as cytomegalovirus-associated.

Input material: PBMCs. This TCR came from a boy younger than 18 in good health and CMV-seronegative. The chain links TRBV7-9 to TRBJ1-1; D is unclear. CDR3 sequence: CASSFAGDTEAFF. The CDR3 bases are TGTGCCAGCAGCTTCGCCGGGGACACTGAAGCTTTCTTT. The entire variable domain, with the rest obtained from reference TRBV7-9 and TRBJ1-1, is as follows: DTGVSQNPRHKITKRGQNVTFRCDPISEHNRLYWYRQTLGQGPEFLTYFQNEAQLEKSRLLSDRFSAERPKGSFSTLEIQRTEQGDSAMYLCASSFAGDTEAFFGQGTRLTVV.